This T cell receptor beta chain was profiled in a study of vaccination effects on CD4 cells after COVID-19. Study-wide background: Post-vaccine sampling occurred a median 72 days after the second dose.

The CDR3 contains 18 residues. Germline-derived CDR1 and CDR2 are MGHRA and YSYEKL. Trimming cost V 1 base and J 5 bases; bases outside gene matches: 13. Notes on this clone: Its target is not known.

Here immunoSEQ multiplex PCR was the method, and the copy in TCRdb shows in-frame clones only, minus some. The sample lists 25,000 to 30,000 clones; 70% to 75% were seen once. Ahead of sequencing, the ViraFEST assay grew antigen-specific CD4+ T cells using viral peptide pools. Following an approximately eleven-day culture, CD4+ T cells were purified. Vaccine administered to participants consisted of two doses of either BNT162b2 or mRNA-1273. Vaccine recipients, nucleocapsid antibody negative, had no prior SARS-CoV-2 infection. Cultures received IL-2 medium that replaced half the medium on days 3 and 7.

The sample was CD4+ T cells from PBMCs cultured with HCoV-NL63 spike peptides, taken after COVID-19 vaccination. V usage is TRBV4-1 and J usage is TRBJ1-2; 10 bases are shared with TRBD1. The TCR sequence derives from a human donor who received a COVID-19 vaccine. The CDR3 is CASSQGWTGGLGGYGYTF. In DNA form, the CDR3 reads TGCGCCAGCAGCCAAGGGTGGACAGGGGGGTTAGGGGGTTATGGCTACACCTTC.